Listed below are T cell receptor beta chains from one sample, sequenced in a study of blood T cell repertoires in COVID-19. Assay: immunoSEQ multiplex PCR; the TCRdb copy retains only in-frame clones and omits some. The data contain some 110,000 clones, roughly 80% of them singletons. Sequencing input: peripheral blood. Receptors originate from a woman aged 80 or over with acute or convalescent COVID-19. Both conserved end residues are part of each CDR3. D genes are given only for firm matches. For some rows the clone size is stated as once, few or many, or as a class when expanded; others skip it.

CDR3 DNA: TGCGCCAGCAGCTTCCCGACAGGGACCTACAATGAGCAGTTCTTC; CDR3 protein: CASSFPTGTYNEQFF; D gene: TRBD1; V gene: TRBV5-1; J gene: TRBJ2-1; clone size: NA; CDR3 length: 15
CDR3 DNA: TGTGCCAGCAGTTTAGACACCGGGACAGCGGCCTACGAGCAGTACTTC; CDR3 protein: CASSLDTGTAAYEQYF; D gene: TRBD1; V gene: TRBV11-2; J gene: TRBJ2-7; clone size: NA; CDR3 length: 16
CDR3 DNA: TGTGCCAGCAGTATCACTAGCGGGAGGCTCCAAGAGACCCAGTACTTC; CDR3 protein: CASSITSGRLQETQYF; D gene: TRBD2; V gene: TRBV27; J gene: TRBJ2-5; clone size: NA; CDR3 length: 16
CDR3 DNA: TGTGCCAGCTCACCACGGGACAGGGGGTTGACTTCACCCCTCCACTTT; CDR3 protein: CASSPRDRGLTSPLHF; D gene: TRBD1; V gene: TRBV18; J gene: TRBJ1-6; clone size: NA; CDR3 length: 16
CDR3 DNA: TGTGCCAGCAGCCGTAGGACAGGGGGCTACTCTGGAAACACCATATATTTT; CDR3 protein: CASSRRTGGYSGNTIYF; D gene: TRBD1; V gene: TRBV7-9; J gene: TRBJ1-3; clone size: NA; CDR3 length: 17
CDR3 DNA: TGCGCCAGCAGCTTGGAACAGGGGAGGAGAAACATTCAGTACTTC; CDR3 protein: CASSLEQGRRNIQYF; D gene: NA; V gene: TRBV5-1; J gene: TRBJ2-4; clone size: NA; CDR3 length: 15
CDR3 DNA: TGTGCCTCTAGTGGGACGGGAGGGCCGTTAAATGAGCAGTTCTTC; CDR3 protein: CASSGTGGPLNEQFF; D gene: TRBD2; V gene: TRBV19; J gene: TRBJ2-1; clone size: NA; CDR3 length: 15
CDR3 DNA: TGTGCCAGCAGCCAGGACAGGGGAAACTATGGCTACACCTTC; CDR3 protein: CASSQDRGNYGYTF; D gene: TRBD1; V gene: TRBV3-1/TRBV3-2; J gene: TRBJ1-2; clone size: once; CDR3 length: 14
CDR3 DNA: TGTGCCAGCTCACCACCGGGCACAGGGCGGAACACTGAAGCTTTCTTT; CDR3 protein: CASSPPGTGRNTEAFF; D gene: NA; V gene: TRBV18; J gene: TRBJ1-1; clone size: NA; CDR3 length: 16
CDR3 DNA: TGTGCCTGGAGTACCGGGGAAGTGGGTGAAGCTTTCTTT; CDR3 protein: CAWSTGEVGEAFF; D gene: NA; V gene: TRBV30; J gene: TRBJ1-1; clone size: NA; CDR3 length: 13